A single sample is the source of the 3 T cell receptor beta chains below, sequenced in a study of TIL therapy for anti-PD-1-resistant metastatic lung cancer. The immunoSEQ assay was v3. TCRdb's copy holds only in-frame clones and misses some; the assay was immunoSEQ multiplex PCR. Of some 90,000 clones in the sample, approximately 65% were seen once. The time point was: pre-treatment sample, taken before nivolumab and TIL therapy. Tumor tissue came from excised metastases, mostly pleural nodules or supraclavicular lymph nodes. Source: tumor tissue, taken at baseline. These receptors originate from a person between 25 and 80 years old with non-small cell lung cancer.

In this sample, this clone turned up a few times. This rearrangement joins TRBV11-2 to TRBJ1-5; D call uncertain. The CDR3 covers 12 residues. V lost 0 bases and J 4 bases, leaving 1 base between the germline ends. Germline values: CDR1 SGHAT, CDR2 FQNNGV. This chain's CDR3 is CASSLDNQPQHF. CDR3 nucleotide sequence: TGTGCCAGCAGCTTAGATAATCAGCCCCAGCATTTT.

V and J are TRBV24-1 and TRBJ2-3, with TRBD2 matching over 11 bases. The CDR3 has 18 residues. V gave up 4 bases and J gave up 2 bases; unmatched junction bases: 10. In germline, CDR1 is KGHDR, CDR2 SFDVKD. The CDR3 loop reads CATSESGTSGIHTDTQYF. The CDR3 region has the DNA TGTGCCACCAGTGAGTCCGGGACTAGCGGTATTCACACAGATACGCAGTATTTT.

This clone came up once. The chain uses TRBV28 and TRBJ1-1; 8 bases map to TRBD1. The germline V gene encodes CDR1 MDHEN and CDR2 SYDVKM. V gave up 9 bases and J gave up 5 bases; unmatched junction bases: 17. The CDR3 is made up of 16 amino acids. The CDR3 spells CASLKTLGQGGTEAFF. In DNA form, the CDR3 reads TGTGCCAGTCTTAAGACCCTAGGACAGGGTGGTACTGAAGCTTTCTTT.